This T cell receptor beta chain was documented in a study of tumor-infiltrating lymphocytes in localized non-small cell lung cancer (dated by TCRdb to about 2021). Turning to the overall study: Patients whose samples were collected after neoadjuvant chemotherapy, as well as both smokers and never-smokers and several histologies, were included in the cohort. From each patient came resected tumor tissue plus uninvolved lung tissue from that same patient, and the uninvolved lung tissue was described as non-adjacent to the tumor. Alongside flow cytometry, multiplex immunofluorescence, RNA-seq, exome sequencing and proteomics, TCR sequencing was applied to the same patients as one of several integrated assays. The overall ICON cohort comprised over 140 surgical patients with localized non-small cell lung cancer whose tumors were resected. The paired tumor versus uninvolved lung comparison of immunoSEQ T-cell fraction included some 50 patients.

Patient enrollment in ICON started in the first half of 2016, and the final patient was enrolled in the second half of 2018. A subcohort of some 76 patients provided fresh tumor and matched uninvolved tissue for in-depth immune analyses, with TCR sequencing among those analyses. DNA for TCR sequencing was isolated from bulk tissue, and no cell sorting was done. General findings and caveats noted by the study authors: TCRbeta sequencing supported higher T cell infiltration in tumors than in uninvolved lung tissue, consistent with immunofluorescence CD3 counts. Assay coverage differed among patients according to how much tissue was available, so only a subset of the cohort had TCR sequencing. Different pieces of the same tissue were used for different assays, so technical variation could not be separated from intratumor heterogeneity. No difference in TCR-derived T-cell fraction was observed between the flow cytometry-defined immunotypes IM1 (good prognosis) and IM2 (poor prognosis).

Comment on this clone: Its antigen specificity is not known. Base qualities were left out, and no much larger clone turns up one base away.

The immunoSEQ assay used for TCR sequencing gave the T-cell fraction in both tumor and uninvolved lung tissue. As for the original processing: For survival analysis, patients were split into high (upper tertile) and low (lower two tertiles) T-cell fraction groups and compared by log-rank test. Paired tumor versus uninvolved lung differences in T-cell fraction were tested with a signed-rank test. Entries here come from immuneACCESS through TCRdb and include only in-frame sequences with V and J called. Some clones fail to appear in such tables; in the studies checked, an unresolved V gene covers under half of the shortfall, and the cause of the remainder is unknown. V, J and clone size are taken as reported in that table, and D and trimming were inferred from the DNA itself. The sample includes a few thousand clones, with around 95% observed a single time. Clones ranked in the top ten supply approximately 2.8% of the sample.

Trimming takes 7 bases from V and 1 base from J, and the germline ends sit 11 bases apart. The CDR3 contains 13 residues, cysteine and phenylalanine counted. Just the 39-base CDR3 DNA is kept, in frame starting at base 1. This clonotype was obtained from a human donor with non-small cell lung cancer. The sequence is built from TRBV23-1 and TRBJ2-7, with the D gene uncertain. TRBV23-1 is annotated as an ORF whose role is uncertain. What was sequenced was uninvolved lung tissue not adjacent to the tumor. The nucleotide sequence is TGCGCCAGCATCCCGATGAGGTCCTACGAGCAGTACTTC. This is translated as CASIPMRSYEQYF.